Shown below are 25 T cell receptor beta chains from a single sample sequenced in a study of blood T cell repertoires in COVID-19. Only in-frame clones appear in the TCRdb table, and some are missing; sequencing was by immunoSEQ multiplex PCR. The sample comprises approximately 98,000 clones, approximately 81% of which are singletons, and roughly 4.1% rests with the top ten. Input material: peripheral blood. These receptor sequences come from a man in his fifties or sixties with acute or convalescent COVID-19.

The rearrangement uses TRBV6-5 and TRBJ1-1; maybe TRBD1 (5 bases). The V and J ends lost 5 bases and 0 bases respectively, with 7 bases between them. The CDR3 totals 13 residues. Per the germline V gene, CDR1 is MNHEY and CDR2 is SVGAGI. The DNA of the CDR3 is TGTGCCAGCAGTCGACAGATGAACACTGAAGCTTTCTTT. Its protein product is CASSRQMNTEAFF.

The chain is built from TRBV7-8 and TRBJ1-1; 8 nucleotides align to TRBD1. V trimming: 1 base; J trimming: 3 bases; junction bases outside the gene matches: 4. The CDR3 extends over 15 amino acids. The V gene's germline CDR1 is SGHVS and CDR2 FQNEAQ. CDR3 coding DNA: TGTGCCAGCAGCTTAGGGCAGGGGGCGGACACTGAAGCTTTCTTT. It translates to CASSLGQGADTEAFF. Variable domain in full (rest from reference TRBV7-8 and TRBJ1-1): GAGVSQSPRYKVAKRGQDVALRCDPISGHVSLFWYQQALGQGPEFLTYFQNEAQLDKSGLPSDRFFAERPEGSVSTLKIQRTQQEDSAVYLCASSLGQGADTEAFFGQGTRLTVV.

This chain joins TRBV9 and TRBJ2-1; no reliable D call. This CDR3 comprises 12 residues. Germline-derived CDR1 and CDR2 are SGDLS and YYNGEE. Trimming left V 0 bases short and J 9 bases short, with 7 bases between. The CDR3 region is CASSVANAEQFF. The DNA for the CDR3 is TGTGCCAGCAGCGTAGCTAACGCTGAGCAGTTCTTC.

The V gene is TRBV7-2, the J gene TRBJ1-1, with D hard to call. This CDR3 is 14 amino acids long. The V end was cut by 3 bases, the J end by 0 bases, with 8 bases between. Germline loops: CDR1 SGHTA, CDR2 FQGNSA. The DNA for the CDR3 is TGTGCCAGCAGCTTTGTACAGCTGAACACTGAAGCTTTCTTT. Translated, it gives CASSFVQLNTEAFF. The complete variable domain, with remaining parts taken from reference TRBV7-2 and TRBJ1-1, reads GAGVSQSPSNKVTEKGKDVELRCDPISGHTALYWYRQSLGQGLEFLIYFQGNSAPDKSGLPSDRFSAERTGGSVSTLTIQRTQQEDSAVYLCASSFVQLNTEAFFGQGTRLTVV.

This chain connects TRBV7-9 to TRBJ2-1, with 9 bases aligning to TRBD2. Germline CDR1 and CDR2: SEHNR and FQNEAQ (reference sequence). There are 14 residues in the CDR3. J was trimmed by 4 bases and V by 7 bases; bases with no gene match: 5. The CDR3 DNA reads as TGTGCCAGCAAAGCGGGGGGCGCTTACAATGAGCAGTTCTTC. Encoded protein: CASKAGGAYNEQFF.

V gene TRBV7-2 combines with J gene TRBJ1-1; D unresolved. Germline V gives CDR1 SGHTA, CDR2 FQGNSA. The CDR3 is made up of 17 amino acids. Trimming removed 2 bases at V and 0 bases at J, with 16 bases between. The CDR3 here is CASSLMRIRVMNTEAFF. CDR3 DNA sequence: TGTGCCAGCAGCTTAATGAGAATCCGGGTCATGAACACTGAAGCTTTCTTT.

With respect to this clone: Other DNA sequences of this sample code for an identical CDR3. This rearrangement joins TRBV18 to TRBJ1-1; no definite D call. Germline V gene lookup returns CDR1 KGHSH and CDR2 LQKENI. Trimming cost V 0 bases and J 1 base, with 6 bases left between them. The CDR3 is 14 residues long. CDR3 nucleotides: TGTGCCAGCTCACCACCGGGAGGGAACACTGAAGCTTTCTTT. This translates into CASSPPGGNTEAFF.

The chain employs TRBV21-1 and TRBJ2-2; the table gives TRBD2 as D, unverified against the DNA. TRBV21-1 is a recognized pseudogene. The CDR3 sequence is 17 residues long. CDR3 in DNA: TGTGCCAGCAGCAAAGTCCTAGCGGGAGGCAACACCGGGGAGCTGTTTTTT. This sequence encodes CASSKVLAGGNTGELFF.

The chain employs TRBV3-1 (or the pseudogene TRBV3-2) and TRBJ2-5, with 11 bases fitting TRBD2. CDR3 length equals 18 residues. V shed 4 bases and J 2 bases; nucleotides not matched to a gene: 12. Germline CDR1 and CDR2: LGHDT and YNNKEL (reference sequence). The CDR3 loop reads CASSPSGLAEGGQETQYF. The CDR3 region has the DNA TGTGCCAGCAGCCCTTCGGGACTAGCGGAGGGGGGGCAAGAGACCCAGTACTTC.

The V call is TRBV10-3, the J call TRBJ2-3; the match to TRBD1 covers 12 bases. CDR1 is ENHRY and CDR2 is SYGVKD in the germline V gene. CDR3 length: 13 amino acids. Losses at the gene ends were 8 bases for V and 5 bases for J; bases not matched to a gene: 2. The CDR3 protein is CAIGDRGLDTQYF. The CDR3 coding sequence is TGTGCCATCGGGGACAGGGGGCTAGATACGCAGTATTTT.

The V and J genes are TRBV5-5 and TRBJ1-2, with 8 bases fitting TRBD1. The CDR3 extends over 14 amino acids. Germline V gene sequence: CDR1 SGHKS, CDR2 YYEKEE (reference sequence). After removal of 4 bases from V and 3 bases from J, the junction contained 5 bases not matched to a gene. The CDR3 spells CASSPGGADYGYTF. CDR3 bases: TGTGCCAGCAGCCCAGGGGGCGCGGACTATGGCTACACCTTC.

The chain is built from TRBV12-3 or TRBV12-4 and TRBJ2-7; TRBD1 is a possible D gene (5 bases). V was cut by 6 bases and J by 5 bases, with 14 bases left in between. The CDR3 totals 13 residues. The CDR3 loop is CASSPRVINEQYF. The DNA for the CDR3 is TGTGCCAGCAGCCCCAGGGTGATCAACGAGCAGTACTTC.

Note on this clone: Other DNA sequences in the same sample also yield this CDR3. The chain links TRBV4-1 to TRBJ2-6, with D maybe TRBD1 (6 bases). Germline loops: CDR1 MGHRA, CDR2 YSYEKL. The V end was cut by 2 bases, the J end by 4 bases, with 21 bases between. The CDR3 extends over 19 amino acids. The CDR3, as DNA: TGCGCCAGCAGCCAACTTCAAGAAAGGGGGTCGGGCGGGGCCAACGTCCTGACTTTC. Its translation is CASSQLQERGSGGANVLTF.

This sequence joins TRBV4-3 and TRBJ2-3, with TRBD2 matching 7 bases. CDR3 length: 17 amino acids. Germline CDR1 LGHNA, CDR2 YSLEER. The J segment lost 2 bases and the V segment lost 0 bases, leaving 8 bases of the junction unmatched. The CDR3 DNA follows: TGCGCCAGCAGCCAAGATCGGCCTAGCGGCTTCACAGATACGCAGTATTTT. This gives the protein CASSQDRPSGFTDTQYF.

The chain combines TRBV18 with TRBJ2-4, with D maybe TRBD2 (5 bases). The CDR3 is 14 amino acids. CDR1 is KGHSH and CDR2 is LQKENI in the germline V gene. V gave up 1 base and J gave up 7 bases, with 11 bases separating them. CDR3 sequence: CASSPRSEGNIQYF. The CDR3 DNA reads as TGTGCCAGCTCACCACGGAGCGAGGGTAACATTCAGTACTTC. Full variable domain (outside the CDR3, taken from reference TRBV18 and TRBJ2-4): NAGVMQNPRHLVRRRGQEARLRCSPMKGHSHVYWYRQLPEEGLKFMVYLQKENIIDESGMPKERFSAEFPKEGPSILRIQQVVRGDSAAYFCASSPRSEGNIQYFGAGTRLSVL.

Here the CDR3 reads CASSLNRVYEQYF. The DNA of the CDR3 is TGTGCCAGCAGCCTAAACAGAGTCTACGAGCAGTACTTC. This chain joins TRBV7-9 and TRBJ2-7, with D uncertain. The length of the CDR3 is 13 residues. V was shortened by 5 bases and J by 3 bases, with 11 bases between the two germline ends. In germline, CDR1 is SEHNR, CDR2 FQNEAQ (reference sequence).

The genes are TRBV11-3 and TRBJ2-5; 14 bases are a match to TRBD2. The CDR3 is 19 residues long. Trimming removed 5 bases from V and 1 base from J; junction bases left unmatched: 12. Germline V gene lookup returns CDR1 SGHNT and CDR2 YENEEA. CDR3 sequence (DNA): TGTGCCAGCAGCCCCGGCCACGGACTAGCGGGGGGACTCCAAGAGACCCAGTACTTC. Translating it yields CASSPGHGLAGGLQETQYF.

V is TRBV5-4 and J is TRBJ2-7; 9 bases are a match to TRBD2. The CDR3 has 14 amino acids. The ends lost 3 bases at V and 6 bases at J; junction bases unmatched: 7. Germline V lookup: CDR1 SGHNT, CDR2 YYREEE (reference sequence). The chain's CDR3 is CASSSSSGNSEQYV. CDR3 DNA: TGTGCCAGCAGCTCCTCTAGCGGGAATAGCGAGCAGTACGTC.

The chain joins TRBV19 to TRBJ2-5, with a tentative D call TRBD1 (5 bases). The CDR3 is 16 residues long. CDR1 and CDR2 (germline): LNHDA, SQIVND (reference sequence). Trimming removed 1 base from V and 2 bases from J, with 14 bases in between. CDR3 in amino acids: CASSIARVVGQETQYF. Here the CDR3 DNA reads TGTGCCAGTAGTATAGCCAGGGTTGTTGGGCAAGAGACCCAGTACTTC.

This chain connects TRBV6-2 or TRBV6-3 to TRBJ1-1; 7 bases align to TRBD1. The junction had 3 bases not matched to a gene; V was cut back by 5 bases and J by 0 bases. CDR3 length: 14 residues. In germline, CDR1 is MNHEY, CDR2 SVGEGT. CDR3 sequence reads: CASSPQGVNTEAFF. CDR3 in DNA: TGTGCCAGCAGTCCCCAGGGGGTGAACACTGAAGCTTTCTTT.

The chain joins TRBV15 to TRBJ1-1; D is unresolved. Germline CDR1 is LNHNV and CDR2 is YYDKDF (reference sequence). CDR3 size: 13 residues. V was clipped by 0 bases and J by 11 bases, with 13 bases between them. DNA for the CDR3: TGTGCCACCAGCAGAGAAAGGGCAGGCGGGGCTTTCTTT. It translates to CATSRERAGGAFF.

Here the CDR3 reads CASSLTRGDIGNEQFF. The CDR3 nucleotides are TGTGCCAGCAGCTTGACGCGGGGGGACATTGGCAATGAGCAGTTCTTC. The chain joins TRBV5-5 to TRBJ2-1; 8 nucleotides match TRBD2. The CDR3 spans 16 residues. Germline V gene lookup returns CDR1 SGHKS and CDR2 YYEKEE (reference sequence). V lost 1 base to trimming and J lost 6 bases; unmatched junction nucleotides: 9.

CDR3 DNA sequence: TGTGCCACCAGCACCGGGGATAATGAAGCTTTCTTT. It is translated as CATSTGDNEAFF. The J gene is TRBJ1-1, the V gene TRBV15; no clear D. V was shortened by 4 bases and J by 7 bases, with 10 bases between the two germline ends. CDR1 is LNHNV, CDR2 YYDKDF, per germline (reference sequence). This CDR3 spans 12 amino acids.

The sample holds one count of this clone. The chain employs TRBV7-6 and TRBJ2-1; weak D call: TRBD1 (6 bases). From germline, CDR1 is SGHVS and CDR2 FNYEAQ. Trimming pared 4 bases from V and 1 base from J, leaving 11 bases between. The CDR3 loop spans 15 amino acids. CDR3: CASSSGTSSYNEQFF. DNA for the CDR3: TGTGCCAGCAGCTCAGGGACATCTTCCTACAATGAGCAGTTCTTC.

The chain recombines TRBV19 with TRBJ1-1, with TRBD1 identical over 9 bases. Per the germline V gene, CDR1 is LNHDA and CDR2 is SQIVND (reference sequence). The CDR3 is made up of 14 amino acids. V shed 8 bases, J shed 6 bases, and the junction held 10 bases outside the gene matches. CDR3: CASAKQGAGAEAFF. CDR3 DNA: TGTGCCAGTGCCAAACAGGGGGCGGGCGCTGAAGCTTTCTTT.